This TCR beta chain was sequenced during a study of vaccination and CD4 T cells after COVID-19. Study information: Once diagnosed, patients had post-COVID samples drawn a median roughly 97 days later (range 35 to 161). Among convalescent patients, three were sampled at day 14 and at days 161 to 241 post-vaccination.

TCRdb independently ran MiXCR on the PCR reads; one entry per CDR3 protein. This sample has roughly 31,000 distinct CDR3 sequences, with about 49% found just once. The CDR3 length is 13 residues. Trimming left V 4 bases short and J 2 bases short, with 8 bases between. CDR1 and CDR2 (germline): SNHLY, FYNNEI. With respect to this clonotype: Its target is unknown.

Findings and limits, study-wide: Post-vaccination, and not before, a median roughly 86% of reactive clones appeared in convalescent patients.

Time point: late sampling 161 to 241 days after vaccination in a few convalescent patients. The J gene is TRBJ2-5, the V gene TRBV2; the D is unclear. The material was CD4+ T cells from blood, obtained about 7 months after SARS-CoV-2 vaccination. The clonotype comes from a human donor who had recovered from COVID-19. The CDR3 loop reads CASSVQQQETQYF. The CDR3 DNA reads as TGTGCCAGCAGTGTTCAACAGCAAGAGACCCAGTACTTC.